Listed below are T cell receptor beta chains from one sample, sequenced in a study of beta chain features in type 1 diabetes. The method was immunoSEQ multiplex PCR; TCRdb's version includes in-frame clones alone and lacks a portion of them. The repertoire consists of roughly 370,000 clones, with around 13% occurring once and the leading ten covering roughly 0.04%. Material: naive CD4+ T cells from blood. These TCRs come from a man aged 25 to 40 in good health. Both conserved end residues are part of each CDR3. A D gene is named only where the DNA matches it firmly. Only some rows state a clone size, as once, few, many or a class for expanded clones.

d_call,j_call,v_call,clone_size,cdr3_nt,cdr3_aa
.,TRBJ2-3,TRBV6-5,.,TGTGCCAGCAGTCCGGGACCGGGGGTTAATACGCAGTATTTT,CASSPGPGVNTQYF
TRBD2,TRBJ2-3,TRBV9,few,TGTGCCAGCAGCCCCAGACTAGCGGGTGGAATCACAGATACGCAGTATTTT,CASSPRLAGGITDTQYF
.,TRBJ1-4,TRBV29-1,.,TGCAGCGCTAAGGGGGGAACAACTAATGAAAAACTGTTTTTT,CSAKGGTTNEKLFF
.,TRBJ2-3,TRBV5-1,few,TGCGCCAGCAGCTTCGGGGGCGCCCGCCACACAGATACGCAGTATTTT,CASSFGGARHTDTQYF
TRBD2,TRBJ2-1,TRBV7-2,few,TGTGCCAGCAGCCTAAGGACTAGCCCGATCTTC,CASSLRTSPIF
.,TRBJ2-1,TRBV19,.,TGTGCCAGTAGTCTCCGGGACAATGAGCAGTTCTTC,CASSLRDNEQFF
.,TRBJ2-3,TRBV6-5,.,TGTGCCAGCAGCCGCGGCGGAGATACGCAGTATTTT,CASSRGGDTQYF
.,TRBJ2-5,TRBV19,.,TGTGCCAGTACGAAGGGTTTTGAGACCCAGTACTTC,CASTKGFETQYF
.,TRBJ1-2,TRBV23-1,once,TGCGCCAGCAGTCAATCTGAGAGCTTTAACTATGGCTACACCTTC,CASSQSESFNYGYTF
.,TRBJ2-6,TRBV4-2,.,TGTGCCAGCAGCCAGACTCCTTCTGGGGCCAACGTCCTGACTTTC,CASSQTPSGANVLTF
.,TRBJ2-1,TRBV12-5,.,TGTGCTAGTGGTTTTAAAGCGTTAGGTTCAGGGCCAGGTGAGCAGTTCTTC,CASGFKALGSGPGEQFF
TRBD1,TRBJ2-5,TRBV7-2,few,TGTGCCAGCAGCCCCGAGACAGGGGTTCGGAAGACCCAGTACTTC,CASSPETGVRKTQYF
.,TRBJ2-1,TRBV29-1,many,TGCAGCGTTTCCGGGACTGGCGATGAGCAGTTCTTC,CSVSGTGDEQFF
.,TRBJ2-5,TRBV7-9,.,TGTGCCAGCAGCTTAAGGATCGGGGTCCAAGAGACCCAGTACTTC,CASSLRIGVQETQYF
.,TRBJ1-2,TRBV25-1,few,TGTGCCAGCAGTGACCCCAGGGTGGTTGGCTACACCTTC,CASSDPRVVGYTF
.,TRBJ1-2,TRBV2,.,TGTGCCAGCAGTAGTTCGGGCTCCTATGGCTACACCTTC,CASSSSGSYGYTF
TRBD2,TRBJ2-5,TRBV18,.,TGTGCCAGCTCACGGACTAGCGGGACATTTCAAGAGACCCAGTACTTC,CASSRTSGTFQETQYF
.,TRBJ2-3,TRBV6-5,.,TGTGCCAGCAGTTACGGGGTGACGGGGACAGATACGCAGTATTTT,CASSYGVTGTDTQYF
TRBD2,TRBJ2-5,TRBV4-1,.,TGCGCCAGCAGCCAAGAGCCGGGAGGACTACATGGCCAAGAGACCCAGTACTTC,CASSQEPGGLHGQETQYF
.,TRBJ2-6,TRBV7-6,.,TGTGCCAGCAGCTTTACCCCCCGCAGGGCTCTTGGGGCCAACGTCCTGACTTTC,CASSFTPRRALGANVLTF
TRBD1,TRBJ2-1,TRBV6-5,.,TGTGCCAGCAGTAGGGGTGGACAGGCGCACAATGAGCAGTTCTTC,CASSRGGQAHNEQFF
TRBD1,TRBJ2-7,TRBV7-2,.,TGTGCCAGCAGCCCCGGGACAGGCCCTAGGAACGAGCAGTACTTC,CASSPGTGPRNEQYF
.,TRBJ2-5,TRBV7-9,many,TGTGCCAGCAGCCCAAGAGGGCAAGAGACCCAGTACTTC,CASSPRGQETQYF
TRBD1,TRBJ1-1,TRBV19,.,TGTGCCAGTATAGGGACAGGGATGACTGAAGCTTTCTTT,CASIGTGMTEAFF
.,TRBJ1-4,TRBV5-1,.,TGCGCCAGCAGCTCGTGGTGGAATGAAAAACTGTTTTTT,CASSSWWNEKLFF
.,TRBJ1-1,TRBV20-1,.,TGCAGTGCTAGTCACAGGGAGAAAGCTTTCTTT,CSASHREKAFF
TRBD1,TRBJ1-2,TRBV7-6,.,TGTGCCAGCAGCTTAGGCTCCCAGGGGGGCAACTATGGCTACACCTTC,CASSLGSQGGNYGYTF
TRBD2,TRBJ2-3,TRBV19,.,TGTGCCAGTATGAGGCTAGCGGGCTTAGATACGCAGTATTTT,CASMRLAGLDTQYF
.,TRBJ1-3,TRBV10-3,few,TGTGCCATTGGGCGGGAGACATCTGGAAACACCATATATTTT,CAIGRETSGNTIYF
.,TRBJ2-2,TRBV18,.,TGTGCCACGCCGGCCCAGGTCACCGGGGAGCTGTTTTTT,CATPAQVTGELFF
.,TRBJ1-1,TRBV5-1,.,TGCGCCAGCAGCTTGGGACAGCCGAACACTGAAGCTTTCTTT,CASSLGQPNTEAFF
TRBD2,TRBJ2-3,TRBV5-1,few,TGCGCCAGCAGCTTGGAGTCTAGCGGGAGTCCAGATACGCAGTATTTT,CASSLESSGSPDTQYF
.,TRBJ2-1,TRBV30,few,TGTGCCTGTATCACCGGGACGCCTACCTACAATGAGCAGTTCTTC,CACITGTPTYNEQFF
.,TRBJ1-1,TRBV7-2,few,TGTGCCAGCAGCTTAGGAGGGACCGGGGCAGAATTCTTT,CASSLGGTGAEFF
.,TRBJ2-7,TRBV29-1,few,TGCAGCGTTGCTTATGGGACCGGCTACGAGCAGTACTTC,CSVAYGTGYEQYF
.,TRBJ1-2,TRBV29-1,.,TGCAGCGTGGTAACAGGGACCTATGGCTACACCTTC,CSVVTGTYGYTF
TRBD1,TRBJ2-1,TRBV25-1,few,TGTGCCAGCAGTCGGACAGGACCCTACAATGAGCAGTTCTTC,CASSRTGPYNEQFF
.,TRBJ2-1,TRBV7-9,few,TGTGCCAGCAGCTTAGATCTGGCCAGTCACGAGCAGTTCTTC,CASSLDLASHEQFF
.,TRBJ2-2,TRBV11-2,few,TGTGCCAGCGGCCCTCTACGTGGCACCGGGGAGCTGTTTTTT,CASGPLRGTGELFF
.,TRBJ2-3,TRBV6-5,few,TGTGCCAGCAGTTACTCGAACGGAGATACGCAGTATTTT,CASSYSNGDTQYF
.,TRBJ2-1,TRBV9,many,TGTGCCAGCAGCGGACTCGAAGAGCAGTTCTTC,CASSGLEEQFF
TRBD2,TRBJ2-5,TRBV5-4,.,TGTGCCAGCAGCTTCCCGACTAGCATGGAGACCCAGTACTTC,CASSFPTSMETQYF
TRBD2,TRBJ2-5,TRBV5-4,.,TGTGCCAGCAGCTTACTTCCCGGGACTACCAAAGAGACCCAGTACTTC,CASSLLPGTTKETQYF
TRBD2,TRBJ2-2,TRBV4-2,.,TGTGCCAGCAGCTTGGTCCCTCTAGCGGGGGGCACCGGGGAGCTGTTTTTT,CASSLVPLAGGTGELFF
.,TRBJ2-1,TRBV5-4,few,TGTGCCAGCAGCTTGGAGGGGGTTAGGAATGAGCAGTTCTTC,CASSLEGVRNEQFF
TRBD2,TRBJ2-1,TRBV9,.,TGTGCCAGCAGCGTAGATGGGGCGGGGGACTACAATGAGCAGTTCTTC,CASSVDGAGDYNEQFF
.,TRBJ1-2,TRBV29-1,many,TGCAGCGTTCTTAAGACAGGAGGATATGGCTACACCTTC,CSVLKTGGYGYTF
TRBD1,TRBJ1-2,TRBV6-5,few,TGTGCCAGCAGTTACGACAGGGCCAACTATGGCTACACCTTC,CASSYDRANYGYTF
.,TRBJ2-5,TRBV29-1,.,TGCAGCGTATCAGGGGCCAACCAAGAGACCCAGTACTTC,CSVSGANQETQYF
.,TRBJ2-1,TRBV25-1,.,TGTGCCAGCAGACTCCCGGGATTGAATGAGCAGTTCTTC,CASRLPGLNEQFF
.,TRBJ2-5,TRBV20-1,.,TGCAGTGCCAGGGAGGAGACCCAGTACTTC,CSAREETQYF
.,TRBJ2-1,TRBV30,many,TGTGCCTGGAGTCGTCGACGACAGGCCGATGAGCAGTTCTTC,CAWSRRRQADEQFF
.,TRBJ2-2,TRBV7-9,few,TGTGCCAGCAGCGACCCTATTGATTGGACCGGGGAGCTGTTTTTT,CASSDPIDWTGELFF
.,TRBJ2-3,TRBV5-1,.,TGCGCCAGCAGCTTGAACGGAGCGAGCACAGATACGCAGTATTTT,CASSLNGASTDTQYF
TRBD2,TRBJ2-1,TRBV10-3,.,TGTGCCATCACTAGCGGGGGGATTAATGAGCAGTTCTTC,CAITSGGINEQFF
.,TRBJ1-6,TRBV18,few,TGTGCCAGCTCACCCGTACAGACCATGGGGAATTCACCCCTCCACTTT,CASSPVQTMGNSPLHF
.,TRBJ2-5,TRBV12-5,.,TGTGCTAGTGGTTTGGGGACTGCTCAAGAGACCCAGTACTTC,CASGLGTAQETQYF
.,TRBJ1-4,TRBV7-9,few,TGTGCCAGCAGCCCGGCTGAAAAACTGTTTTTT,CASSPAEKLFF